Listed here is a single T cell receptor beta chain. Its antigen is not known. One end of the junction varies from germline; a read error may be responsible. CD8 cells classed as naive were CD45RO-negative and positively selected for CCR7, excluding terminally differentiated effector memory CD45RA+ cells. This record comes from a study of shared clonotypes between healthy human individuals. Study-wide results and caveats: Some naive CD4 clonotypes, approximately 4.5%, turned up in common across four donors.

The CDR3 covers 15 residues. Germline V lookup: CDR1 SGHRS, CDR2 YFSETQ. TCRdb's copy holds only in-frame clones and misses some; the assay was immunoSEQ multiplex PCR. The sample shows millions of clones, roughly 91% of them seen only once. This TCR came from a man between 18 and 29 years old in good health. Some clones in this sample may be carry-over from other donors' samples. The chain joins TRBV5-1 to TRBJ1-1; D is uncertain. Sequenced input: naive CD8+ T cells from PBMCs. CDR3: CASSLGISANTEAFF. The CDR3 DNA sequence: TGCGCCAGCAGTTTGGGGATCAGCGCCAACACTGAAGCTTTCTTT.